This TCR beta chain is from a study of identical twins. Broader study findings: Excess sharing by twins proved weaker in beta out-of-frame sequences. Models predicted too little out-of-frame TCR alpha sharing in monozygotic twins. Zero-insertion analyses could be partly confounded by invariant MAIT and iNKT cells.

Trimming pared 10 bases from V and 2 bases from J, leaving 15 bases between. The CDR3 sequence is 15 residues long. The germline gives CDR1 WSHSY, CDR2 SAAADI. TCRdb re-analysed the 5' RACE reads in MiXCR, keeping a single row per CDR3 protein. The data hold hundreds of thousands of distinct CDR3 sequences, with approximately 20% observed a single time. Comments on this clonotype: Its antigen is not known.

This sample also appeared in a second study, on yellow fever vaccine responses in identical twins. That paper states: Twin vaccine T cell responses reportedly seemed partly convergent, partly personalized.

The TCR was taken from a woman younger than 30 in good health. Material: CD4+ T cells sorted from blood. The rearrangement links TRBV10-2 to TRBJ2-6; D is unresolved. This CDR3 is CATRSWGTGANVLTF. DNA for the CDR3: TGCGCCACTAGGAGCTGGGGTACTGGGGCCAACGTCCTGACTTTC.